This record looks at one T cell receptor (beta chain) sequence and its context. Just one base apart from a much larger clone, this may be a read error. No treatment had been given to any patient before thyroid surgery. This sample is drawn from a study of metastatic and nonmetastatic thyroid tumors. TCRdb redid the clone calls on the PCR reads using MiXCR. This sample has about 12,000 clones, with 30% to 35% found just once. This CDR3 is built from 16 residues. CDR1 and CDR2 (germline): SGHNT, YYREEE (reference sequence). The sequenced sample consisted of tumor tissue. This chain links TRBV5-4 with TRBJ2-5; D is perhaps TRBD1 (6 bases). The receptor was derived from a female donor with papillary thyroid cancer or a benign thyroid nodule (not recorded which). Some clones in this sample may be carry-over from other donors' samples. CDR3 residues: CASSLTTGTRQETEYF. DNA of the CDR3: TGTGCCAGCAGCCTGACGACAGGCACTAGACAAGAGACCGAGTACTTC.